The 24 T cell receptor beta chains below were found in one sample sequenced in a study of T cells in localized non-small cell lung cancer. Libraries were prepared by immunoSEQ multiplex PCR; TCRdb keeps only in-frame clonotypes and omits some of them. The data show more than 30,000 clones, 70% to 90% seen once. The input for sequencing was peripheral blood mononuclear cells, taken before any cancer treatment. These receptors came from a woman between 35 and 75 years old with stage III lung adenocarcinoma.

The V gene is TRBV19, the J gene TRBJ2-3; weak D call: TRBD2 (6 bases). This CDR3 comprises 16 residues. In germline, CDR1 is LNHDA, CDR2 SQIVND (reference sequence). V shed 4 bases and J shed 1 base, with 15 bases lying between them. For the CDR3, the DNA is TGTGCCAGTAGTAGCGGGAAGCCCCCTCGCACAGATACGCAGTATTTT. It yields the protein CASSSGKPPRTDTQYF.

The rearrangement joins TRBV5-5 to TRBJ1-4; no reliable D call. CDR3 length: 14 amino acids. Germline values: CDR1 SGHKS, CDR2 YYEKEE (reference sequence). The germline V and J ends were trimmed by 0 bases and 0 bases, with 3 bases remaining between them. CDR3 amino acids: CASSLGPTNEKLFF. CDR3 DNA: TGTGCCAGCAGCTTGGGGCCAACTAATGAAAAACTGTTTTTT.

The chain is built from TRBV28 and TRBJ2-3, with D perhaps matching TRBD2 (5 bases). The CDR3 sequence is 16 residues long. With 5 bases removed from V and 0 bases from J, the gap between germline ends came to 15 bases. Germline V gives CDR1 MDHEN, CDR2 SYDVKM. The CDR3 coding sequence is TGTGCCAGCAGTCCCCTGGGGAGAACTAGCACAGATACGCAGTATTTT. Translation: CASSPLGRTSTDTQYF.

This clone appeared a single time. This chain connects TRBV30 to TRBJ2-7, with 10 positions matching TRBD1. This CDR3 is built from 13 residues. Trimming at V came to 5 bases and at J to 6 bases, leaving 7 bases not matched to a gene. The V gene's germline CDR1 is GTSNPN and CDR2 SVGIG (reference sequence). As DNA, the CDR3 is TGTGCCTGGTCGGGAGACAGGGGGCCCGAGCAGTACTTC. Protein: CAWSGDRGPEQYF.

This chain uses TRBV28 with TRBJ1-2; 7 nucleotides match TRBD1. J gave up 7 bases and V 3 bases, and 5 bases lay outside the gene matches. The CDR3 totals 13 residues. Germline lookup yields CDR1 MDHEN and CDR2 SYDVKM. This CDR3 is CASSLARGSGYTF. The CDR3 DNA sequence: TGTGCCAGCAGTTTGGCCAGGGGGTCTGGCTACACCTTC.

The V gene is TRBV19, the J gene TRBJ1-3; D unclear. The CDR3 totals 11 residues. The V gene's germline CDR1 is LNHDA and CDR2 SQIVND (reference sequence). The V and J ends lost 3 bases and 10 bases respectively, with 7 bases between them. The CDR3 sequence: CASSIMETIYF. The CDR3 DNA reads TGTGCCAGTAGTATTATGGAAACCATATATTTT.

The V and J genes are TRBV7-8 and TRBJ2-3; 12 bases match TRBD2. Germline V gene sequence: CDR1 SGHVS, CDR2 FQNEAQ. The V segment lost 1 base and the J segment 1 base; nucleotides outside the gene matches: 9. The CDR3 extends over 19 amino acids. CDR3 protein: CASSLEASGGAGGTDTQYF. Written as DNA, the CDR3 is TGTGCCAGCAGCTTAGAAGCTAGCGGGGGGGCGGGAGGCACAGATACGCAGTATTTT.

This chain joins TRBV9 and TRBJ1-2; a weak D match, TRBD1 (6 bases). Trimming took 3 bases from V and 7 from J, leaving 13 bases between them. This CDR3 contains 13 residues. Per the germline V gene, CDR1 is SGDLS and CDR2 is YYNGEE. The CDR3, as DNA: TGTGCCAGCAGCGGGTTTACAGGGCCTGGCTACACCTTC. Protein product: CASSGFTGPGYTF.

V is TRBV25-1 and J is TRBJ2-1; perhaps TRBD1 as D (6 bases). Trimming took 0 bases from V and 2 from J, leaving 14 bases between them. The CDR3 consists of 17 residues. Germline lookup yields CDR1 MGHDK and CDR2 SYGVNS. The DNA for the CDR3 is TGTGCCAGCAGTGAATATTCCGCAGGGGTTCCCTACAATGAGCAGTTCTTC. Its protein product is CASSEYSAGVPYNEQFF.

This chain joins TRBV30 and TRBJ1-2, with TRBD1 identical over 12 bases. Germline loops: CDR1 GTSNPN, CDR2 SVGIG (reference sequence). V lost 0 bases to trimming and J lost 4 bases; unmatched junction nucleotides: 3. The CDR3 spans 15 residues. The CDR3 loop reads CAWSVGTGGIYGYTF. DNA of the CDR3: TGTGCCTGGAGTGTCGGGACAGGGGGCATCTATGGCTACACCTTC.

The J gene is TRBJ1-1, the V gene TRBV11-2; D remains unclear. The CDR3 spans 13 residues. Germline V gene lookup returns CDR1 SGHAT and CDR2 FQNNGV. Trimming left V 0 bases short and J 10 bases short, with 12 bases between. The CDR3 here is CASSLERADGAFF. The CDR3 nucleotides are TGTGCCAGCAGCTTAGAACGGGCCGACGGAGCTTTCTTT.

The chain joins TRBV28 to TRBJ2-7, with TRBD1 identical over 7 bases. Per the germline V gene, CDR1 is MDHEN and CDR2 is SYDVKM. This CDR3 spans 12 amino acids. Losses at the gene ends were 3 bases for V and 4 bases for J; bases not matched to a gene: 0. The CDR3 bases are TGTGCCAGCAGTTTGACAGGGTACGAGCAGTACTTC. The encoded protein is CASSLTGYEQYF.

This sequence joins TRBV6-1 and TRBJ2-4; D not resolved. The CDR3 spans 14 residues. Germline values: CDR1 MNHNS, CDR2 SASEGT. The V and J ends lost 3 bases and 1 base respectively, with 7 bases between them. Written as DNA, the CDR3 is TGTGCCAGCAGTGAGTGGGTCGCCAAAAACATTCAGTACTTC. It translates to CASSEWVAKNIQYF.

A word on this clone: At one end the junction does not follow the germline gene, possibly because of a read error. The chain combines TRBV10-3 with TRBJ2-1; D assignment may be TRBD1 or TRBD2 (5 bases each). The CDR3 has 13 amino acids. Germline CDR1 reads ENHRY; CDR2 reads SYGVKD. CDR3 amino acids: CASSEGRNNEQFF. The CDR3 region has the DNA TGTGCCAGCAGTGAGGGGCGGAACAATGAGCAGTTCTTC.

The chain has TRBV6-5 and TRBJ2-5; unclear D gene. The germline V gene has CDR1 MNHEY and CDR2 SVGAGI. The CDR3 totals 12 residues. V lost 5 bases and J lost 1, with 5 bases in between. The CDR3 loop reads CASSRTQETQYF. The CDR3 coding sequence is TGTGCCAGCAGTCGAACCCAAGAGACCCAGTACTTC.

The chain's CDR3 is CSVVRQGEYEQYF. For the CDR3, the DNA is TGCAGCGTTGTGAGGCAGGGAGAATACGAGCAGTACTTC. The chain couples TRBV29-1 to TRBJ2-7, with D possibly being TRBD1 or TRBD2 (5 bases each). Trimming pared 4 bases from V and 4 bases from J, leaving 14 bases between. CDR3 length: 13 residues. The germline gives CDR1 SQVTM, CDR2 ANQGSEA.

This chain connects TRBV28 to TRBJ2-1, with 8 positions matching TRBD2. The CDR3 is 17 residues long. V gave up 7 bases and J gave up 5 bases; unmatched junction bases: 16. Per germline, CDR1 MDHEN and CDR2 SYDVKM. The chain's CDR3 is CASIPTGGPFANNEQFF. CDR3 in DNA: TGTGCCAGCATACCGACGGGAGGGCCTTTCGCTAACAATGAGCAGTTCTTC. The full variable domain, rest sourced from reference TRBV28 and TRBJ2-1, is DVKVTQSSRYLVKRTGEKVFLECVQDMDHENMFWYRQDPGLGLRLIYFSYDVKMKEKGDIPEGYSVSREKKERFSLILESASTNQTSMYLCASIPTGGPFANNEQFFGPGTRLTVL.

The gene calls are TRBV30 and TRBJ2-1; 9 bases are a match to TRBD2. The CDR3 consists of 13 residues. The V gene's germline CDR1 is GTSNPN and CDR2 SVGIG (reference sequence). Trimming took 2 bases from V and 6 from J; bases not matched to a gene: 2. Here the CDR3 DNA reads TGTGCCTGGAGTCCTAGCGGGACCAATGAGCAGTTCTTC. It codes for CAWSPSGTNEQFF.

The chain has TRBV27 and TRBJ1-5; tentatively, D is TRBD1 (5 bases). Germline V lookup: CDR1 MNHEY, CDR2 SMNVEV (reference sequence). The CDR3 has 19 amino acids. V lost 2 bases and J 1 base, leaving 21 bases between the germline ends. CDR3 region: CASSLRWEGIGVSNQPQHF. The CDR3 DNA follows: TGTGCCAGCAGTTTACGTTGGGAGGGGATAGGGGTCAGCAATCAGCCCCAGCATTTT.

This rearrangement joins TRBV11-2 to TRBJ2-1; D ambiguous. Per germline, CDR1 SGHAT and CDR2 FQNNGV. Trimming took 2 bases from V and 9 from J, leaving 8 bases between them. The CDR3 covers 12 residues. The CDR3 DNA reads TGTGCCAGCAGCTTACGGGCAGGTGAGCAGTTCTTC. Its translation: CASSLRAGEQFF.

The V and J genes are TRBV5-1 and TRBJ1-5; unclear D gene. The CDR3 is made up of 15 amino acids. Germline lookup yields CDR1 SGHRS and CDR2 YFSETQ. V lost 4 bases and J 1 base, leaving 12 bases between the germline ends. CDR3 loop: CASSPTHNSNQPQHF. As DNA, the CDR3 is TGCGCCAGCAGCCCGACCCATAACAGCAATCAGCCCCAGCATTTT.

The chain has TRBV6-1 and TRBJ1-3, with 7 nucleotides matching TRBD1. V lost 8 bases and J lost 10; bases outside the gene matches: 5. The germline gives CDR1 MNHNS, CDR2 SASEGT. The CDR3 spans 11 residues. The CDR3 DNA reads TGTGCCAGCCATACAGGGGATACCATATATTTT. This encodes CASHTGDTIYF.

The gene calls are TRBV11-2 and TRBJ2-3, with D maybe TRBD1 (5 bases). This CDR3 comprises 16 residues. With 5 bases removed from V and 0 bases from J, the gap between germline ends came to 15 bases. Germline assignment: CDR1 SGHAT and CDR2 FQNNGV. Written as DNA, the CDR3 is TGTGCCAGCAGCCGACAGATCCGGCTCAGCACAGATACGCAGTATTTT. Its translation: CASSRQIRLSTDTQYF.

The chain is built from TRBV19 and TRBJ2-3, with D tentatively TRBD2 (5 bases). V dropped 1 base and J dropped 0 bases, with 11 bases sitting between them. Germline values: CDR1 LNHDA, CDR2 SQIVND (reference sequence). The CDR3 is 16 residues long. CDR3 in DNA: TGTGCCAGTAGTATAGGTCTAGCAGCTAGCACAGATACGCAGTATTTT. It yields the protein CASSIGLAASTDTQYF.